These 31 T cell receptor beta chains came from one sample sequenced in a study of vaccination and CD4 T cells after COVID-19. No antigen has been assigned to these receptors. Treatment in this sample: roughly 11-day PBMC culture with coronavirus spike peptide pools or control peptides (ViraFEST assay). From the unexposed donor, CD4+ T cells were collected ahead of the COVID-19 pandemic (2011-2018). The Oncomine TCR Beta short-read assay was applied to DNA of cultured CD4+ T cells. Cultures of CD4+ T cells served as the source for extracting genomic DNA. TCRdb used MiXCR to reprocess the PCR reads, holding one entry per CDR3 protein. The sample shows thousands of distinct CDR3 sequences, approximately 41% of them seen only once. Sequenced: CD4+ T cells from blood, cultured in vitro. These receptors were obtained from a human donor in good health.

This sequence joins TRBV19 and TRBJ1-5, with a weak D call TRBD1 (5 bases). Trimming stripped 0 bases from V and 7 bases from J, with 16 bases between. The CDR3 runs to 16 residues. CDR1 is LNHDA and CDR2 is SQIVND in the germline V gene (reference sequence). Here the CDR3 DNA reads TGTGCCAGTAGTATAGATCGGGCGGGGCTCGGGCAGCCCCAGCATTTT. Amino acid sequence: CASSIDRAGLGQPQHF.

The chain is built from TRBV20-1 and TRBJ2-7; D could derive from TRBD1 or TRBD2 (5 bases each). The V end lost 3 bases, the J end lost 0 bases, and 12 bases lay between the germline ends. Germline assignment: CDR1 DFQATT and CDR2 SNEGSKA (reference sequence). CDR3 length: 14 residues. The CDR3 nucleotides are TGCAGTGCTAGTGGGGGTGGAGCCTCCTACGAGCAGTACTTC. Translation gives CSASGGGASYEQYF.

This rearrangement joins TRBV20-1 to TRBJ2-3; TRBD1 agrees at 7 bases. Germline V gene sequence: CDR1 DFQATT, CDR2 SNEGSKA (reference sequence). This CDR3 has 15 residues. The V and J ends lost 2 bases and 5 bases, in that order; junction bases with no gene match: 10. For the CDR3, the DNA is TGCAGTGCTAGAAGGGCCAAGGGGGCGGGAGATACGCAGTATTTT. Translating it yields CSARRAKGAGDTQYF.

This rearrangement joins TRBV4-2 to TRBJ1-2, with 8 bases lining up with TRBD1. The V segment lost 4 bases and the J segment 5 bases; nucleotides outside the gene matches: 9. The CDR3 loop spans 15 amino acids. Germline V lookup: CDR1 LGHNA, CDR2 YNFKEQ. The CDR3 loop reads CASSPATGDGYGYTF. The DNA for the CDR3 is TGTGCCAGCAGCCCCGCGACAGGGGATGGGTATGGCTACACCTTC.

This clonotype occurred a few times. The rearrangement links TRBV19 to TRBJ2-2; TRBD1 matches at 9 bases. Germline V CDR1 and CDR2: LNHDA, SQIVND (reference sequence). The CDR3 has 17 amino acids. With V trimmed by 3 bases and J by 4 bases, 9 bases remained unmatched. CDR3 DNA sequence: TGTGCCAGTAGTATGGGACAGGGAATTGGGACCACCGGGGAGCTGTTTTTT. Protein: CASSMGQGIGTTGELFF.

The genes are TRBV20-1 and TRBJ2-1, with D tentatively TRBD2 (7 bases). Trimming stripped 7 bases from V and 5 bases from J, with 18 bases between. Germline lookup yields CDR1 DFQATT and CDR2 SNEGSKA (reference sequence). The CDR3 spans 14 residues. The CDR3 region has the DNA TGCAGTGGGGGGCTAGCGGCAATCGACAATGAGCAGTTCTTC. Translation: CSGGLAAIDNEQFF.

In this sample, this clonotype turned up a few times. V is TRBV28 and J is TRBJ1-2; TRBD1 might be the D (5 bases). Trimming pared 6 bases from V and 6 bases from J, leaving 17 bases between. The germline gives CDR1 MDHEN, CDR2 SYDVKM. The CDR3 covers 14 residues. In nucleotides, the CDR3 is TGTGCCAGCAGCTTCCCGGCCAGGGCTGATGGCTACACCTTC. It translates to CASSFPARADGYTF.

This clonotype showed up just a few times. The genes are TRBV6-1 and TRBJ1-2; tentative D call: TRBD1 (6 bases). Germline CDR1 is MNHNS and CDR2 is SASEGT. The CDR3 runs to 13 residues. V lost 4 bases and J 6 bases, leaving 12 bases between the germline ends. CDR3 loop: CASSGTAAHGYTF. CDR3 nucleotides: TGTGCCAGCAGTGGGACAGCTGCCCATGGCTACACCTTC.

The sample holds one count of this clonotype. The CDR3 here is CASSPGLAGAGTGELFF. CDR3 coding DNA: TGTGCCAGCAGCCCGGGACTAGCGGGAGCGGGCACCGGGGAGCTGTTTTTT. The genes are TRBV11-3 and TRBJ2-2; 14 bases agree with TRBD2. V shed 5 bases and J 4 bases; nucleotides not matched to a gene: 6. From germline, CDR1 is SGHNT and CDR2 YENEEA. The CDR3 is 17 residues long.

The CDR3 loop is CASSARVSRTEAFF. The CDR3, as DNA: TGTGCCAGCAGCGCCAGGGTCTCGAGAACTGAAGCTTTCTTT. This chain uses TRBV11-2 with TRBJ1-1, with a possible D match to TRBD1 (5 bases). CDR1 is SGHAT, CDR2 FQNNGV, per germline. With 5 bases removed from V and 5 bases from J, the gap between germline ends came to 15 bases. CDR3 length: 14 amino acids. Full variable domain (outside the CDR3, taken from reference TRBV11-2 and TRBJ1-1): EAGVAQSPRYKIIEKRQSVAFWCNPISGHATLYWYQQILGQGPKLLIQFQNNGVVDDSQLPKDRFSAERLKGVDSTLKIQPAKLEDSAVYLCASSARVSRTEAFFGQGTRLTVV.

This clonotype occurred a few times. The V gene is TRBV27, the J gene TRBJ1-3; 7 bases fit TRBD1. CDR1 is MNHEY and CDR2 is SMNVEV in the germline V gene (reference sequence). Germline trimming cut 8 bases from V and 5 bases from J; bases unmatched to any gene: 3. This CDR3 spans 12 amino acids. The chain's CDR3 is CASGDRRNTIYF. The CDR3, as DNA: TGTGCCAGCGGGGACAGAAGAAACACCATATATTTT.

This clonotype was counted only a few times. The CDR3 region has the DNA TGTGCCAGCAGCCGTACTACAGGGGGCGTTGGGAAAACTGAAGCTTTCTTT. Protein product: CASSRTTGGVGKTEAFF. V and J are TRBV6-2 or TRBV6-3 and TRBJ1-1; 9 bases are shared with TRBD1. Losses at the gene ends were 6 bases for V and 5 bases for J; bases not matched to a gene: 16. Germline V gene data show CDR1 as MNHEY and CDR2 as SVGEGT. There are 17 residues in the CDR3.

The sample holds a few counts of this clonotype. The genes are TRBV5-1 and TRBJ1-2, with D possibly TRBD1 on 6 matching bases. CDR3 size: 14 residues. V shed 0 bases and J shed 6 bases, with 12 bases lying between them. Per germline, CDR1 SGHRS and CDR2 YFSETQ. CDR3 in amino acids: CASSLDREADGYTF. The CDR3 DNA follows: TGCGCCAGCAGCTTGGACAGGGAAGCAGATGGCTACACCTTC.

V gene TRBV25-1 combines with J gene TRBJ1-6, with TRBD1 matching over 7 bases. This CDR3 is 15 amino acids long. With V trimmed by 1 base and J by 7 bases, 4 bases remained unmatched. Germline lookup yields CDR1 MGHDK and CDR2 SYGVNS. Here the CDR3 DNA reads TGTGCCAGCAGTGAATTGGACAGGCCAAATTCACCCCTCCACTTT. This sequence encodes CASSELDRPNSPLHF.

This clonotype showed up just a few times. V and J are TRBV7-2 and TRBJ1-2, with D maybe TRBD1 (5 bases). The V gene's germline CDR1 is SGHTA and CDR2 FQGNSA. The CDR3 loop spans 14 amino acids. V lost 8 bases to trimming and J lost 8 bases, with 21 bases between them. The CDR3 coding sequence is TGTGCCAGCCAGGGCAGGGTCCAGTCGGTGGGCTACACCTTC. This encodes CASQGRVQSVGYTF.

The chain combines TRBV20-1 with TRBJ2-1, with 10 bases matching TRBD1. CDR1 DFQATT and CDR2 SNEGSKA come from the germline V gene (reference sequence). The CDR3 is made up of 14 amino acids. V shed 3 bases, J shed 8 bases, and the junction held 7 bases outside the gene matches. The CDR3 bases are TGCAGTGCTAGTTCGGGACAGGGGATGGATGAGCAGTTCTTC. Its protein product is CSASSGQGMDEQFF.

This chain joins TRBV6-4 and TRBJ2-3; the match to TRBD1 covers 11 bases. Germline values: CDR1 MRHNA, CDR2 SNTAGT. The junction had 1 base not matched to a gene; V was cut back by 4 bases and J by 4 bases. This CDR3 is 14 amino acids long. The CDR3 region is CASSGTGGADTQYF. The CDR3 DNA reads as TGTGCCAGCAGTGGGACAGGGGGCGCAGATACGCAGTATTTT.

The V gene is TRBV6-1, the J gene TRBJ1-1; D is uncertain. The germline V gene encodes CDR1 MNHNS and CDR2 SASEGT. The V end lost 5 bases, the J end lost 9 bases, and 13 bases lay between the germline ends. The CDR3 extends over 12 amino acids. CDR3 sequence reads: CASSSTPGKAFF. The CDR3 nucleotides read TGTGCCAGCAGTAGTACGCCCGGAAAAGCTTTCTTT.

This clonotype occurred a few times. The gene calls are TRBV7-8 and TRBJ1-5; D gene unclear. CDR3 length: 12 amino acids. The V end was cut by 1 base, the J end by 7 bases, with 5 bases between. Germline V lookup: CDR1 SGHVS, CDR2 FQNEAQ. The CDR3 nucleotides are TGTGCCAGCAGCTTAGACCGACAGCCCCAGCATTTT. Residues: CASSLDRQPQHF.

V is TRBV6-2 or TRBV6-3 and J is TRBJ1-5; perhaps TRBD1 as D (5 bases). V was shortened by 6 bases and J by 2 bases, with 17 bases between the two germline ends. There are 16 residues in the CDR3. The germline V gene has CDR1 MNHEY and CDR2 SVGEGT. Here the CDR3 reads CASSREGARGNQPQHF. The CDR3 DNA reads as TGTGCCAGCAGCCGGGAAGGGGCGAGAGGCAATCAGCCCCAGCATTTT.

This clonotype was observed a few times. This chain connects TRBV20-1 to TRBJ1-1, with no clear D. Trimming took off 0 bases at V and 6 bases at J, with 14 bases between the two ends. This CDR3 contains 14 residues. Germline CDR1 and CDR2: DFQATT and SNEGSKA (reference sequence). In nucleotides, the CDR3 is TGCAGTGCTAGAGATACGGGCCAGACCCCTGAAGCTTTCTTT. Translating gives CSARDTGQTPEAFF.

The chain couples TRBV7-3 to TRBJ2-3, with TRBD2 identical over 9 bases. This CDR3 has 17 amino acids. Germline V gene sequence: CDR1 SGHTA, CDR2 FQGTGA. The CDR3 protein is CVWEPGTSLASTDTQYF. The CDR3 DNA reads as TGTGTATGGGAACCGGGGACTAGCCTAGCGAGCACAGATACGCAGTATTTT. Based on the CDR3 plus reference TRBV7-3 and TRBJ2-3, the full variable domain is GAGVSQTPSNKVTEKGKYVELRCDPISGHTALYWYRQSLGQGPEFLIYFQGTGAADDSGLPNDRFFAVRPEGSVSTLKIQRTERGDSAVYLCVWEPGTSLASTDTQYFGPGTRLTVL.

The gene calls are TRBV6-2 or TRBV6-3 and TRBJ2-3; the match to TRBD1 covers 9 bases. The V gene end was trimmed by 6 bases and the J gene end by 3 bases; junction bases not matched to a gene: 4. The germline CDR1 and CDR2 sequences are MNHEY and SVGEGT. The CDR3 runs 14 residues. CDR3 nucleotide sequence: TGTGCCAGCAGGAGACAGGGGGTGACAGATACGCAGTATTTT. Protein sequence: CASRRQGVTDTQYF.

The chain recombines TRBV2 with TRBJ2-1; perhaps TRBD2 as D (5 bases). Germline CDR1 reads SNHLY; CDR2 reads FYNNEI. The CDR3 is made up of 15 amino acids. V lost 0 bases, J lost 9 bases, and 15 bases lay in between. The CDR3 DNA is TGTGCCAGCAGTGAAGCGAGGACTCCACTAGGTGAGCAGTTCTTC. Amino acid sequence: CASSEARTPLGEQFF.

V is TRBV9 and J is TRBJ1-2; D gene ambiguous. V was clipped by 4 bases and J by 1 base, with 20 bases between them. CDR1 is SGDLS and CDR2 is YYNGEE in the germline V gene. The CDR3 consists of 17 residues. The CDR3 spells CASSPKSRLAYNYGYTF. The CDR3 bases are TGTGCCAGCAGCCCCAAAAGTCGGTTGGCTTATAACTATGGCTACACCTTC.

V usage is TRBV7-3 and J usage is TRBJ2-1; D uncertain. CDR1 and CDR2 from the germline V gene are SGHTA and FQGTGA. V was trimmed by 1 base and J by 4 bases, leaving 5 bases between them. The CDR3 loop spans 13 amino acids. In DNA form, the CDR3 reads TGTGCCAGCAGCTTAATGGGGTACAATGAGCAGTTCTTC. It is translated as CASSLMGYNEQFF.

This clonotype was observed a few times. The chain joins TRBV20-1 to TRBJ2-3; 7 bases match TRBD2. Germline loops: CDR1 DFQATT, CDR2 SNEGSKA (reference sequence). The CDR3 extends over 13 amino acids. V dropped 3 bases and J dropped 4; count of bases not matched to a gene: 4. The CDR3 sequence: CSASQGGADTQYF. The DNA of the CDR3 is TGCAGTGCTAGTCAGGGAGGGGCAGATACGCAGTATTTT.

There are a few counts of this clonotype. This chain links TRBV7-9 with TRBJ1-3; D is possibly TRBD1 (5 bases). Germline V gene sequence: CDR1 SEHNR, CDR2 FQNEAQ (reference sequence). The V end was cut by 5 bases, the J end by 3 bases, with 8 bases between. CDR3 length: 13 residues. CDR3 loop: CASSPGFGNTIYF. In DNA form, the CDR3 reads TGTGCCAGCAGCCCAGGGTTTGGAAACACCATATATTTT.

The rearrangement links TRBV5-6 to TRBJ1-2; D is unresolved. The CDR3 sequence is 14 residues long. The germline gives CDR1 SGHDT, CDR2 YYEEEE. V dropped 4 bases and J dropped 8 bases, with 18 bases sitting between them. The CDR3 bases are TGTGCCAGCAGCCCGGCCGTACGAAATCCGGGCTACACCTTC. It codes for CASSPAVRNPGYTF.

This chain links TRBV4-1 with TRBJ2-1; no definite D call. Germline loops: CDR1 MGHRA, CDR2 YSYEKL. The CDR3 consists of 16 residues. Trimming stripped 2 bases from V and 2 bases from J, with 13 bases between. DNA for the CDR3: TGCGCCAGCAGCCAATTAAACATGGTAGCCTACAATGAGCAGTTCTTC. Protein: CASSQLNMVAYNEQFF.

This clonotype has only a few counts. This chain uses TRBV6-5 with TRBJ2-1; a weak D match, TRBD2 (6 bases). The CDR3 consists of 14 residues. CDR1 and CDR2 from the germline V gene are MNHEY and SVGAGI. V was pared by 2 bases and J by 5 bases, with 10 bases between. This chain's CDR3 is CASSYGGNNNEQFF. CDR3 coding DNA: TGTGCCAGCAGTTACGGAGGGAACAACAATGAGCAGTTCTTC.